What follows are 7 T cell receptor beta chains derived from one specimen sequenced in a study of Ad26.COV2.S vaccination and SARS-CoV-2 variants. The protocol was immunoSEQ multiplex PCR, while the TCRdb copy is restricted to in-frame clones and leaves out a portion. The table has some 350,000 clones, 90% seen once; the top ten hold around 5%. The treatment here: roughly 19 received Ad26.COV2.S at low or high dose, single or two shots; five or six received placebo; per-sample allocation not given. At day 63 after the first vaccine or placebo injection, samples were drawn. Sequenced here: peripheral blood, sampled in a trial of Ad26.COV2.S vaccine versus placebo. Receptors were obtained from a person aged 18-65 years who received the Ad26.COV2.S COVID-19 vaccine or a placebo.

V is TRBV13 and J is TRBJ2-1; TRBD2 matches 7 bases. V was pared by 5 bases and J by 0 bases, with 4 bases of the junction left unmatched. The CDR3 spans 15 residues. Germline assignment: CDR1 PRHDT and CDR2 FYEKMQ (reference sequence). The CDR3 coding sequence is TGTGCCAGCAGCGTACTAGCGCCCTCCTACAATGAGCAGTTCTTC. This encodes CASSVLAPSYNEQFF. Full variable domain (remainder filled in from reference TRBV13 and TRBJ2-1): AAGVIQSPRHLIKEKRETATLKCYPIPRHDTVYWYQQGPGQDPQFLISFYEKMQSDKGSIPDRFSAQQFSDYHSELNMSSLELGDSALYFCASSVLAPSYNEQFFGPGTRLTVL.

The chain couples TRBV6-2 or TRBV6-3 to TRBJ1-2, with 9 bases lining up with TRBD1. J was trimmed by 5 bases and V by 2 bases; bases with no gene match: 15. The CDR3 is made up of 18 amino acids. Germline assignment: CDR1 MNHEY and CDR2 SVGEGT. In DNA form, the CDR3 reads TGTGCCAGCAGTTACCCACCGGGACAGGGACTTACCACATATGGCTACACCTTC. Translated: CASSYPPGQGLTTYGYTF.

This chain connects TRBV10-2 to TRBJ2-3; a weak D match, TRBD1 (6 bases). The V gene's germline CDR1 is WSHSY and CDR2 SAAADI. The CDR3 runs 14 residues. V lost 0 bases to trimming and J lost 6 bases, with 10 bases between them. The DNA for the CDR3 is TGCGCCAGCAGTGAGTCACAGGGACCCGATACGCAGTATTTT. Translation: CASSESQGPDTQYF.

This chain links TRBV6-5 with TRBJ2-2, with D perhaps matching TRBD1 (5 bases). The CDR3 is made up of 13 amino acids. Germline V gene data show CDR1 as MNHEY and CDR2 as SVGAGI. V lost 4 bases and J 7 bases, leaving 10 bases between the germline ends. Written as DNA, the CDR3 is TGTGCCAGCAGTTTAGGGGTGGTCGGGGAGCTGTTTTTT. Protein sequence: CASSLGVVGELFF.

The chain is built from TRBV28 and TRBJ2-1; D is perhaps TRBD1 or TRBD2 (7 bases each). CDR3 length: 15 amino acids. The V gene lost 2 bases and the J gene lost 5 bases, with 13 bases spanning the gap. Germline CDR1 is MDHEN and CDR2 is SYDVKM. The CDR3 region has the DNA TGTGCCAGCAGTTTACAGGGGGGGGGAAACAATGAGCAGTTCTTC. It translates to CASSLQGGGNNEQFF.

This clone was counted between two and nine times. J is TRBJ1-2 and V is TRBV6-4; D is unclear. CDR3 length equals 15 residues. V lost 5 bases and J lost 4, with 17 bases in between. Germline CDR1 and CDR2: MRHNA and SNTAGT. CDR3 sequence reads: CASSLSTSGAYGYTF. In DNA form, the CDR3 reads TGTGCCAGCAGTCTTAGTACATCGGGAGCCTATGGCTACACCTTC.

The gene calls are TRBV11-3 and TRBJ2-7, with 8 positions matching TRBD2. The CDR3 covers 13 residues. The germline gives CDR1 SGHNT, CDR2 YENEEA. The J segment lost 2 bases and the V segment lost 5 bases, leaving 2 bases of the junction unmatched. CDR3 nucleotide sequence: TGTGCCAGCAGCCTTAGCGGGACCTACGAGCAGTACGTC. Its protein is CASSLSGTYEQYV.